The rows below give T cell receptor beta chains drawn from one sample of a study of shared clonotypes between healthy human individuals. TCRdb keeps only in-frame clones here, not all; method: immunoSEQ multiplex PCR. Of 1.5 million to 2.5 million clones listed, roughly 94% are singletons. The sequenced material came from naive CD8+ T cells sorted from blood. Receptors were obtained from a man younger than 30 in good health. CDR3s include the opening cysteine and the closing phenylalanine or tryptophan. A D gene is named only where the DNA matches it firmly. Some rows have no size entry. The others give once, few or many, or a class for an expanded clone.

d_call,clone_size,j_call,v_call,cdr3_nt,cdr3_aa
TRBD1,.,TRBJ2-7,TRBV5-1,TGCGCCAGCCTCCCGGGACAGGGGATCGGCGAGCAGTACTTC,CASLPGQGIGEQYF
TRBD2,.,TRBJ2-1,TRBV6-5,TGTGCCAGCAGTTACCCAACTAGCGGGAGTGGCAATGAGCAGTTCTTC,CASSYPTSGSGNEQFF
TRBD1,.,TRBJ2-2,TRBV6-5,TGTGCCAGCAGTTATGCGACAGGGACAACCGGGGAGCTGTTTTTT,CASSYATGTTGELFF
.,.,TRBJ2-7,TRBV27,TGTGCCAGTGGGGGGAGCCTCTACGAGCAGTACTTC,CASGGSLYEQYF
.,.,TRBJ2-2,TRBV6-5,TGTGCCAGCAGTTACTCGTGGGGGGAAAAGGCCGGGGAGCTGTTTTTT,CASSYSWGEKAGELFF
TRBD2,.,TRBJ2-1,TRBV19,TGTGCCAGTAGCGAGTCGGGACTACTTTACAATGAGCAGTTCTTC,CASSESGLLYNEQFF
TRBD2,.,TRBJ2-7,TRBV10-1,TGCGCCAGCAGCGCGGGAGACGGGGAGCAGTACTTC,CASSAGDGEQYF
TRBD1,.,TRBJ2-7,TRBV13,TGTGCCAGCAGCTTAGTAGGGGGCGGTCCGCAAGAGCAGTACTTC,CASSLVGGGPQEQYF
.,once,TRBJ1-5,TRBV5-8,TGTGCCAGCAGCCCCCTGTCGGCAGGGGATCAGCCCCAGCATTTT,CASSPLSAGDQPQHF
.,.,TRBJ1-1,TRBV21-1,TGTGCCAGCAGCATAACCCCCCCCGGCGATGTAGCTTTCTTT,CASSITPPGDVAFF
.,.,TRBJ1-1,TRBV13,TGTGCCAGCAGCCCTAGCACTGAAGCTTTCTTT,CASSPSTEAFF
TRBD2,.,TRBJ2-7,TRBV7-8,TGTGCCAGCAGCCCGTTTACAGAAGGGCTAGCGGGCTACGAGCAGTACTTC,CASSPFTEGLAGYEQYF
TRBD1,.,TRBJ1-3,TRBV11-3,TGTGCCAGCAGCCCCCGGGACAGGGGGCGCAGAGAAGACACCATATATTTT,CASSPRDRGRREDTIYF
.,.,TRBJ2-7,TRBV7-8,TGTGCCAGCAGCTTAGGGTTTCCCTCGGCGGGCGAGCAGTACTTC,CASSLGFPSAGEQYF
.,.,TRBJ1-5,TRBV7-2,TGTGCCAGCAGCTTGGGGGTAGGTCAGCCCCAGCATTTT,CASSLGVGQPQHF
.,.,TRBJ1-6,TRBV11-2,TGTGCCAGCAGCTTATGGGCCAACTCAGCGTCTTCACCCCTCCACTTT,CASSLWANSASSPLHF
TRBD2,.,TRBJ2-7,TRBV5-6,TGTGCCAGCAGCACGGGACTAGCCAGGTACGAGCAGTACTTC,CASSTGLARYEQYF
.,.,TRBJ2-7,TRBV11-2,TGTGCCAGCAGCTTTCAGAACGACTACGAGCAGTACTTC,CASSFQNDYEQYF
TRBD1,.,TRBJ2-7,TRBV5-6,TGTGCCAGCAGCGGGGGACAGGGGGCGCTTCTGTACGAGCAGTACTTC,CASSGGQGALLYEQYF
.,once,TRBJ2-5,TRBV4-1,TGCGCCAGCAGCCAAGAAAGGGACACCGGGAGGTGGGAGACCCAGTACTTC,CASSQERDTGRWETQYF
.,.,TRBJ1-3,TRBV6-6,TGTGCCAGCAGTTACTCGAACTTGGGTCCAGGAAACACCATATATTTT,CASSYSNLGPGNTIYF
TRBD1,few,TRBJ1-2,TRBV4-1,TGCGCCAGCAGCCAAGCGGACAGGGGGGGATATGGCTACACCTTC,CASSQADRGGYGYTF